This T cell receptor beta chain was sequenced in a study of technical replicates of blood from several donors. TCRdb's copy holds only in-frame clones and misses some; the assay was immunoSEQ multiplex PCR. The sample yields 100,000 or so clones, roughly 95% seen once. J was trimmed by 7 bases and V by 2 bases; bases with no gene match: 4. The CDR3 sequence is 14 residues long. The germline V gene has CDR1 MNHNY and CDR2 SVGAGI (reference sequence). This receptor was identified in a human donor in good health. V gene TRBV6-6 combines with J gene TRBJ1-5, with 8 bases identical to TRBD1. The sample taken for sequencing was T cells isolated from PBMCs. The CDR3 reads CASSYGQGGQPQHF. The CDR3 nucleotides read TGTGCCAGCAGTTACGGACAGGGCGGCCAGCCCCAGCATTTT.